The T cell receptor (beta chain) described here comes from a study of T-cell reconstitution after alpha-beta-depleted transplantation in children. Unique molecular identifiers were incorporated when the TCRbeta library was constructed. TCRdb ran MiXCR on the PCR reads and lists one entry per CDR3 protein. Counted here are 500,000 or so distinct CDR3 sequences, approximately 10% occurring once; the ten biggest clones make up less than 15%. The origin of this receptor is a female patient aged 2-10 years who had a stem cell transplant for aplastic anemia, so the T cells may come from the graft donor. The sequencing used PBMCs, mostly from graft donor cells, collected 180 days after TCRalphabeta/CD19-depleted stem cell transplant.

This CDR3 reads CASSKIPAGQGRTDTQYF. The CDR3 DNA reads TGTGCCAGCAGCAAAATCCCCGCGGGGCAGGGACGCACAGATACGCAGTATTTT. This chain uses TRBV21-1 with TRBJ2-3; TRBD1 is the table's D call, not checked against the DNA. TRBV21-1 is listed as a pseudogene. This CDR3 is 18 amino acids long.